This T cell receptor (beta chain) comes out of a study of T cell repertoires in cytomegalovirus infection. Turning to the study itself: The public TCR beta signatures pointed to both CMV infection and matching HLA type.

This clonotype was detected many times. Its specificity is unknown. Germline-derived CDR1 and CDR2 are MNHEY and SVGAGI. V was trimmed by 3 bases and J by 5 bases, leaving 8 bases between them. This CDR3 is built from 13 residues. Overall study findings and caveats: In two of eight donors, the top clonotype was HLA-C-restricted CMV-specific.

TCRdb redid the calling of the reads with MiXCR, one entry per CDR3 protein. The table has some 390,000 distinct CDR3 sequences, over 15% seen once. The J gene is TRBJ2-1, the V gene TRBV6-5; D unclear. Sequencing input: PBMCs. The receptor comes from a human donor in good health (CMV status not recorded). Some clones in this sample may be carry-over from other donors' samples. For the CDR3, the DNA is TGTGCCAGCAGTTATGACAACAACAATGAGCAGTTCTTC. It yields the protein CASSYDNNNEQFF.